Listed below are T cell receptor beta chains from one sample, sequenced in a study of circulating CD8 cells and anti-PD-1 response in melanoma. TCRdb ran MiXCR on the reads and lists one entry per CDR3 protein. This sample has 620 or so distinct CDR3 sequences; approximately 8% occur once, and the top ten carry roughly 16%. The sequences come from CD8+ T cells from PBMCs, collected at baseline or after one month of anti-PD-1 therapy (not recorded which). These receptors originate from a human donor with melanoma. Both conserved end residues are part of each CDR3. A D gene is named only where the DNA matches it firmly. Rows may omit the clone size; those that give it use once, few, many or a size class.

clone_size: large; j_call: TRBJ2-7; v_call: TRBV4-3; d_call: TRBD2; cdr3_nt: TGCGCCAGCAGCCAGTACGGGGGGGCCTACGAGCAGTACTTC; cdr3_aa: CASSQYGGAYEQYF
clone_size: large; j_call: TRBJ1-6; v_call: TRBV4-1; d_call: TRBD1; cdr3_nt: TGCGCCAGCAGCCAAAAATCCCCGGGACAGGGAAACTCACCCCTCCACTTT; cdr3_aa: CASSQKSPGQGNSPLHF
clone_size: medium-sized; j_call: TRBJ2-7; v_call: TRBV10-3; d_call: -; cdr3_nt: TGTGCCATCAGTGAGTCTGAGGACGAGCAGTACTTC; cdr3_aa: CAISESEDEQYF
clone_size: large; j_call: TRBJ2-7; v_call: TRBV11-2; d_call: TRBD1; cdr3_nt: TGTGCCAGCAGCTTTGAGGGGGCCCCGGGCTACGAGCAGTACTTC; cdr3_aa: CASSFEGAPGYEQYF
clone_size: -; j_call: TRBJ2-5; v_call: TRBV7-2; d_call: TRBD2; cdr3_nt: TGTGCCAGCAGCTTGACTAGCGGGGGGCTACGAGAGACCCAGTACTTC; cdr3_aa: CASSLTSGGLRETQYF
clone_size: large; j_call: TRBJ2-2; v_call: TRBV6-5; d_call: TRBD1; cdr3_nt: TGTGCCAGCAGCCCCACGAAGGGACAGGGTCTTTTCGGGGAGCTGTTTTTT; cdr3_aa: CASSPTKGQGLFGELFF
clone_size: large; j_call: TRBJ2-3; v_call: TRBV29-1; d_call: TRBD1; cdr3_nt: TGCAGCTTCAGGACAGGCCTTAGGGTGGATACGCAGTATTTT; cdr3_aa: CSFRTGLRVDTQYF
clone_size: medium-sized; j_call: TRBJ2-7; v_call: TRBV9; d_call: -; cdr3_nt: TGTGCCAGCAGCGTAGGGGGACTGAACTACGAGCAGTACTTC; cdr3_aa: CASSVGGLNYEQYF
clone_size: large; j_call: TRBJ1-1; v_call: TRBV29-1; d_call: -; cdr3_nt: TGCAGCACGGGTCGACAGAACACTGAAGCTTTCTTT; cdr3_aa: CSTGRQNTEAFF
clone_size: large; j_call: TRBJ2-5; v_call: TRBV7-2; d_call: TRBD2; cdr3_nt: TGTGCCAGCAGCTTAGTTTGGGGGGGAGAGACCCAGTACTTC; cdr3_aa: CASSLVWGGETQYF
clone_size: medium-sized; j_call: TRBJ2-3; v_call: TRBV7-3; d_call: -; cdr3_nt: TGTGCCAGCAGCTCGATGGGGTCAGATACGCAGTATTTT; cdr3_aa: CASSSMGSDTQYF
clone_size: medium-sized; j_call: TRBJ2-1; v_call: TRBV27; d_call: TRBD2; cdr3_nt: TGTGCCAGCAGTTTATTGGGTAGCGGGGGGGTTAGGGATGAGCAGTTCTTC; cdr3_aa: CASSLLGSGGVRDEQFF
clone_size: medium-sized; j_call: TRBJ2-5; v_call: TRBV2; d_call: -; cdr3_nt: TGTGCCAGCCACAGGGTAGGGCTTGGAGAGACCCAGTACTTC; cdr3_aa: CASHRVGLGETQYF
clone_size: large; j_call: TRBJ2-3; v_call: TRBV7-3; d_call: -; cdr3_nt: TGTGCCAGCAGCTTAACATCGTCCCGGGGGGCCAACACAGATACGCAGTATTTT; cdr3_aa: CASSLTSSRGANTDTQYF
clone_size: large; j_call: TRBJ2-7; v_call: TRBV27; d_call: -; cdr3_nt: TGTGCCAGCAGTTTAGGGGCGGAGAGGAGCTACGAGCAGTACTTC; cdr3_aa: CASSLGAERSYEQYF
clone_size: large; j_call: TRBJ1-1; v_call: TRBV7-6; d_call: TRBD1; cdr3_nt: TGTGCCAGCAGCTTATCTGGGACAGGGAACACTGAAGCTTTCTTT; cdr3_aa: CASSLSGTGNTEAFF
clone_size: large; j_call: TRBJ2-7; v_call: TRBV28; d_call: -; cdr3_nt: TGTGCCAGCAGTTTCCAAGGCTACGAGCAGTACTTC; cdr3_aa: CASSFQGYEQYF
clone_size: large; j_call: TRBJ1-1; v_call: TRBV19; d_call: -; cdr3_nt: TGTGCCAGTAGCCTAGGGGAGACGGGCACTGAAGCTTTCTTT; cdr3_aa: CASSLGETGTEAFF
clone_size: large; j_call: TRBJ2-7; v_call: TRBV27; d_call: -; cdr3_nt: TGTGCCAGCAGTCAAGGGACGGGTGGCTACGAGCAGTACTTC; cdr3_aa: CASSQGTGGYEQYF
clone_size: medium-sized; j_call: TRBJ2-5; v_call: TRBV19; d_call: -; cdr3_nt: TGTGCCAGTAGTATAGAGGGACGGTACCAAGAGACCCAGTACTTC; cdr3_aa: CASSIEGRYQETQYF
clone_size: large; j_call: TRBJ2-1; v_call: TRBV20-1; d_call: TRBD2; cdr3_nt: TGCAGTGCTTGGACTAGGAGGGCTGAAGATGAGCAGTTCTTC; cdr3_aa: CSAWTRRAEDEQFF
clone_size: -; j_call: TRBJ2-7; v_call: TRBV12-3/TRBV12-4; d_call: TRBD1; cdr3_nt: TGTGCCAGCAGTTGGGGACAGGGGTTTTACGAGCAGTACTTC; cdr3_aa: CASSWGQGFYEQYF
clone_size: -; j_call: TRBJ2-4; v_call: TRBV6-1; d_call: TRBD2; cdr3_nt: TGTGCCAGCAGTGGAAGGACTAGCGAGGGGAACGCCAAAAACATTCAGTACTTC; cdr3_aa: CASSGRTSEGNAKNIQYF